Listed below are T cell receptor beta chains from one sample, sequenced in a study of T cell responses to AZD1222 COVID-19 vaccine. Clones were sequenced by immunoSEQ multiplex PCR, and TCRdb holds only the in-frame ones, with some missing. Among 100,000 to 110,000 clones listed, 87% were seen once. The sample consisted of peripheral blood, taken on day 0 of AZD1222 vaccination. These TCRs come from an adult in good health. The CDR3 runs from the conserved cysteine through the conserved F or W. D genes are given only for firm matches. The size of a clone is reported for some rows only, either as once, few or many, or as a class for expanded clones.

d_call j_call cdr3_length clone_size v_call cdr3_nt cdr3_aa
. TRBJ1-5 15 . TRBV4-1 TGCGCCAGCAGCCAGACTGGGACATTCGCAGGGTCCCAGCATTTT CASSQTGTFAGSQHF
. TRBJ2-3 13 . TRBV5-6 TGTGCCAGCAGCTTGGTCCTAGAGGATACGCAGTATTTT CASSLVLEDTQYF
. TRBJ2-3 15 . TRBV19 TGTGCCAGTAGTAGAGGCGGGGGCCTCACAGATACGCAGTATTTT CASSRGGGLTDTQYF
. TRBJ1-2 14 . TRBV7-9 TGTGCCAGCAGCACCCGACCGGGAACCTATGGCTACACCTTC CASSTRPGTYGYTF
TRBD2 TRBJ2-1 14 . TRBV11-2 TGTGCCAGCAGGACTAGCGGGGGGGCAAATGAGCAGTTCTTC CASRTSGGANEQFF
TRBD1 TRBJ1-1 19 . TRBV18 TGTGCCAGCTCACCTAGGACAGGGACGCCCTTGGTGGGGAACACTGAAGCTTTCTTT CASSPRTGTPLVGNTEAFF
. TRBJ2-7 15 . TRBV18 TGTGCCAGCTCACCTATCGGGACGGAAACCTACGAGCAGTACTTC CASSPIGTETYEQYF
TRBD2 TRBJ2-7 13 . TRBV29-1 TGCAGCGTTGCTAGCGGGAGTTCCTACGAGCAGTACTTC CSVASGSSYEQYF
TRBD1 TRBJ1-6 15 . TRBV9 TGTGCCAGCAGCCTGCGGACAGGGGGGGGTTCACCCCTCCACTTT CASSLRTGGGSPLHF
. TRBJ1-2 16 once TRBV4-1 TGCGCCAGCAGCCACGCGCCCCGGCTGGGAGCCTATGGCTACACCTTC CASSHAPRLGAYGYTF
. TRBJ2-5 14 . TRBV18 TGTGCCAGCTCACCTAATTCGGGGTCGGAGACCCAGTACTTC CASSPNSGSETQYF
. TRBJ2-2 14 . TRBV5-4 TGTGCCAGCAGCCTCGGGACTCTCACCGGGGAGCTGTTTTTT CASSLGTLTGELFF
TRBD1 TRBJ1-1 13 . TRBV7-3 TGTGCCAGCAGCACAGGGGCTGACACTGAAGCTTTCTTT CASSTGADTEAFF
. TRBJ1-4 14 . TRBV6-5 TGTGCCAGCAGCGACATATCAACTAATGAAAAACTGTTTTTT CASSDISTNEKLFF
. TRBJ1-2 15 few TRBV9 TGTGCCAGCAGCCCAATCCCGTACGGAGGAGGTGGCTACACCTTC CASSPIPYGGGGYTF
. TRBJ1-1 12 once TRBV2 TGTGCCAGCAGACTGCTGAACACTGAAGCTTTCTTT CASRLLNTEAFF
TRBD2 TRBJ2-1 15 once TRBV7-2 TGTGCCAGCAGCCTCGCCCCTAGCGGTAGCAATGAGCAGTTCTTC CASSLAPSGSNEQFF
TRBD1 TRBJ1-6 13 . TRBV7-9 TGTGCCAGCCTTGGGACAGCGAATTCACCCCTCCACTTT CASLGTANSPLHF
. TRBJ1-1 13 . TRBV29-1 TGCAGCGTCGCGCAGGGGATGAACACTGAAGCTTTCTTT CSVAQGMNTEAFF
. TRBJ1-4 11 . TRBV5-1 TGCGCCAGCACCGACAATGAAAAACTGTTTTTT CASTDNEKLFF
TRBD1 TRBJ1-5 18 . TRBV27 TGTGCCAGCAGCTCGACAGGGGGCGCGGTCTCTGGCAATCAGCCCCAGCATTTT CASSSTGGAVSGNQPQHF
TRBD1 TRBJ1-2 14 . TRBV6-5 TGTGCCAGCAGGAGGGACAGGGGCTTCTATGGCTACACCTTC CASRRDRGFYGYTF
. TRBJ2-2 15 . TRBV6-1 TGTGCCAGCAGTGAAGAAATTGTAGCAACCGGGGAGCTGTTTTTT CASSEEIVATGELFF
. TRBJ2-2 12 . TRBV7-9 TGTGCCAGCAGCCAGGGGTCCGGGGAGCTGTTTTTT CASSQGSGELFF
TRBD2 TRBJ2-2 14 few TRBV30 TGTGCCTGGAGGACTAGCCGCCTCACCGGGGAGCTGTTTTTT CAWRTSRLTGELFF
TRBD2 TRBJ2-1 15 . TRBV7-3 TGTGCCAGCAGCTTAGATCTAGCGGGAGGAGGCGAGCAGTTCTTC CASSLDLAGGGEQFF
. TRBJ1-5 14 . TRBV7-9 TGTGCCAGCAGCTTAGGGGCATCCACTCAGCCCCAGCATTTT CASSLGASTQPQHF
TRBD2 TRBJ2-6 16 . TRBV9 TGTGCCAGCAGCGCCGGGACTAGCGATGGGGCCAACGTCCTGACTTTC CASSAGTSDGANVLTF
. TRBJ1-2 15 . TRBV5-1 TGCGCCAGCAGCTTGGCCGTAGATCCAGGAGGTGGCTACACCTTC CASSLAVDPGGGYTF
TRBD1 TRBJ2-3 17 . TRBV3-1/TRBV3-2 TGTGCCAGCAGCCAAAAAAGCCGGGACAGGGGCCCAGATACGCAGTATTTT CASSQKSRDRGPDTQYF
. TRBJ1-2 16 . TRBV6-2/TRBV6-3 TGTGCCAGCAGTTACAGCTCACGAGGTTTTTTAGATGGCTACACCTTC CASSYSSRGFLDGYTF
TRBD1 TRBJ1-6 14 once TRBV6-5 TGTGCCAGCGGGGCGGACAGGTTAAATTCACCCCTCCACTTT CASGADRLNSPLHF
TRBD2 TRBJ2-5 15 once TRBV5-1 TGCGCCAGCAGCTTGGGGCCTAGCGGGGAAGAGACCCAGTACTTC CASSLGPSGEETQYF
. TRBJ2-1 12 . TRBV18 TGTGCCAGCTCCCTCCTGGGCCAGGAGCAGTTCTTC CASSLLGQEQFF
TRBD2 TRBJ2-1 17 . TRBV7-2 TGTGCCAGCAGCTTAAGAGCGGGGGGAGCGGCGGGAAATGAGCAGTTCTTC CASSLRAGGAAGNEQFF
TRBD2 TRBJ2-1 15 . TRBV19 TGTGCCAGTAGTATCGAGCGGGAGGTTGGCAATGAGCAGTTCTTC CASSIEREVGNEQFF
TRBD2 TRBJ2-7 16 . TRBV25-1 TGTGCCAGCAGTGAACTAAAAGCGGGGGGAAGCTACGAGCAGTACTTC CASSELKAGGSYEQYF
. TRBJ2-7 16 . TRBV9 TGTGCCAGCAGCGTGGGGAGACAGTTTAGATCCTACGAGCAGTACTTC CASSVGRQFRSYEQYF